This entry features one T cell receptor beta chain sequence. Its antigen is unknown. The CDR3 has 13 amino acids. The germline V gene encodes CDR1 DFQATT and CDR2 SNEGSKA (reference sequence). V was clipped by 6 bases and J by 6 bases, with 14 bases between them. The data derive from a study of response to subunit inactivated influenza vaccine. Findings of the study overall: With each seasonal influenza vaccination, the authors suggested, few new T cells are recruited.

TCRdb reprocessed the RT-PCR reads via MiXCR and lists one record per CDR3 protein. The table records 650,000 or so distinct CDR3 sequences, around 15% of them present only once. The starting material was PBMCs from blood, obtained 14 days before vaccination. The TCR was taken from a man aged 50 to 60 who received an inactivated influenza vaccine. V gene TRBV20-1 combines with J gene TRBJ1-4; D is uncertain. The CDR3 coding sequence is TGCAGTGCCAGCCGCCCAGAAGATGAAAAACTGTTTTTT. Translation gives CSASRPEDEKLFF.